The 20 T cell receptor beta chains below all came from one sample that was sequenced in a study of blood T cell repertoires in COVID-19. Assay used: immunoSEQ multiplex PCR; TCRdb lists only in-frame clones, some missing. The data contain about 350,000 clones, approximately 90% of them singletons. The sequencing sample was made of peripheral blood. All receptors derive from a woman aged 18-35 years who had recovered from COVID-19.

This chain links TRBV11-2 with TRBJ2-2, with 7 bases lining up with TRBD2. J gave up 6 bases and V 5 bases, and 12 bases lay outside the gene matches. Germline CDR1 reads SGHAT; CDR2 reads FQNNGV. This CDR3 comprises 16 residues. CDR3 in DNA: TGTGCCAGCAGCCCCCCGTCTGCGGGAGATCCCGGGGAGCTGTTTTTT. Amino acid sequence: CASSPPSAGDPGELFF.

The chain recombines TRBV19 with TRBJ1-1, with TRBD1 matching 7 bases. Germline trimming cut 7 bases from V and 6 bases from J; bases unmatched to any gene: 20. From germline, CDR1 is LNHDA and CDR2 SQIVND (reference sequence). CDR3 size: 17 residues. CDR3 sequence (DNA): TGTGCCAGTACCTCGACGACAGGGATAAGCTCGATCCCTGAAGCTTTCTTT. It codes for CASTSTTGISSIPEAFF. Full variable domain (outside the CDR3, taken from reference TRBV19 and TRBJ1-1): DGGITQSPKYLFRKEGQNVTLSCEQNLNHDAMYWYRQDPGQGLRLIYYSQIVNDFQKGDIAEGYSVSREKKESFPLTVTSAQKNPTAFYLCASTSTTGISSIPEAFFGQGTRLTVV.

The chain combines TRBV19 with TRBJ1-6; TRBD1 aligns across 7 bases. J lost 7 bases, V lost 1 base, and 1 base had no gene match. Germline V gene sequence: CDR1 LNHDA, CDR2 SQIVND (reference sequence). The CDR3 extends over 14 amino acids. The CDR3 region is CASSIGQGNSPLHF. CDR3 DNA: TGTGCCAGTAGTATAGGACAGGGAAATTCACCCCTCCACTTT.

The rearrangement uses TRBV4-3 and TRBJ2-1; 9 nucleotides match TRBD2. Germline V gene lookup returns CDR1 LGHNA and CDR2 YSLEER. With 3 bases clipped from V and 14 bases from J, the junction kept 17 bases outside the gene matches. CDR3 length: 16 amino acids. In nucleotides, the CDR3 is TGCGCCAGCAGCCAGGACGGGTATCTCGGCGGGAGGGATAAGTTCTTC. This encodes CASSQDGYLGGRDKFF.

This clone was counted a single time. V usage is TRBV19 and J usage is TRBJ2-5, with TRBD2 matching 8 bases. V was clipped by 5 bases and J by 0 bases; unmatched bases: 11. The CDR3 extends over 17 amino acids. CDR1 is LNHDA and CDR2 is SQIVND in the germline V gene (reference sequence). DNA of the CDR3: TGTGCCAGTAGTCCTAGAGGGATAGCGGGATACCAAGAGACCCAGTACTTC. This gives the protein CASSPRGIAGYQETQYF.

Here the CDR3 reads CASSLGTPSSYEQYV. The CDR3 DNA follows: TGTGCCAGCTCACTAGGGACACCCAGCTCCTACGAGCAGTACGTC. The chain combines TRBV18 with TRBJ2-7, with TRBD1 as a possible D gene (6 bases). Trimming removed 4 bases from V and 0 bases from J, with 13 bases in between. The CDR3 sequence is 15 residues long. Germline-derived CDR1 and CDR2 are KGHSH and LQKENI.

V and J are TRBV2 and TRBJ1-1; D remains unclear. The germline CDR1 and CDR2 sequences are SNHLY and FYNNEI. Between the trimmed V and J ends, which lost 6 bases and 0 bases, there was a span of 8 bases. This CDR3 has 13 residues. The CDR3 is CASRSVLNTEAFF. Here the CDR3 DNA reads TGTGCCAGCAGATCCGTCCTGAACACTGAAGCTTTCTTT. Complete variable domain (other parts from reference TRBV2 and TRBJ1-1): EPEVTQTPSHQVTQMGQEVILRCVPISNHLYFYWYRQILGQKVEFLVSFYNNEISEKSEIFDDQFSVERPDGSNFTLKIRSTKLEDSAMYFCASRSVLNTEAFFGQGTRLTVV.

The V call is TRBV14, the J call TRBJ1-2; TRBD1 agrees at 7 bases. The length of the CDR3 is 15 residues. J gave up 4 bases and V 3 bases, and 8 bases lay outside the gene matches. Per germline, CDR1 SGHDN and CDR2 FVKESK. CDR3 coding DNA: TGTGCCAGCAGCCAGACCGGGGACAGAGGCTATGGCTACACCTTC. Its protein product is CASSQTGDRGYGYTF.

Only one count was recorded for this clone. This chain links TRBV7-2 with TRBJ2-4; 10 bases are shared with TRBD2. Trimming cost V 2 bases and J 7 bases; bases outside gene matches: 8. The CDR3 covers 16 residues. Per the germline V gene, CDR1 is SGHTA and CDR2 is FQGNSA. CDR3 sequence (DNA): TGTGCCAGCAGCTTACAGGCGACTAGCGGGTCCAACATTCAGTACTTC. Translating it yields CASSLQATSGSNIQYF.

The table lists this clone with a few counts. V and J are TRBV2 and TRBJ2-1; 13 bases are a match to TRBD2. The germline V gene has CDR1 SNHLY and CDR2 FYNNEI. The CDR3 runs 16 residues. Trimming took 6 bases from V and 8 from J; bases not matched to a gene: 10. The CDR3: CASSALTSGRWDEQFF. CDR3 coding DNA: TGTGCCAGCAGCGCCCTGACTAGCGGGAGGTGGGATGAGCAGTTCTTC.

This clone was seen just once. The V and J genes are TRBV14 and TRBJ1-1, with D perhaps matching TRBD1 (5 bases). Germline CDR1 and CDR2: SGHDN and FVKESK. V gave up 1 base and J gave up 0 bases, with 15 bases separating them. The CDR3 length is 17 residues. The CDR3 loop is CASSQGGLINMNTEAFF. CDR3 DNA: TGTGCCAGCAGCCAAGGGGGCCTAATAAACATGAACACTGAAGCTTTCTTT.

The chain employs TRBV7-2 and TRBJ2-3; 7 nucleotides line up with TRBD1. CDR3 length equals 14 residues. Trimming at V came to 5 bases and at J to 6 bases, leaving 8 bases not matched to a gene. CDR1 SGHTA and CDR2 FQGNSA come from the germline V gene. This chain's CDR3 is CASSPRTGTDTQYF. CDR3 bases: TGTGCCAGCAGCCCCCGGACAGGAACCGATACGCAGTATTTT.

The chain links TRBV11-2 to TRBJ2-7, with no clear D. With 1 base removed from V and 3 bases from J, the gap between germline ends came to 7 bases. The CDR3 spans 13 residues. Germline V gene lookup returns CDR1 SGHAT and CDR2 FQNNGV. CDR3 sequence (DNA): TGTGCCAGCAGCTTAGTCCCATTCTACGAGCAGTACGTC. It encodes CASSLVPFYEQYV.

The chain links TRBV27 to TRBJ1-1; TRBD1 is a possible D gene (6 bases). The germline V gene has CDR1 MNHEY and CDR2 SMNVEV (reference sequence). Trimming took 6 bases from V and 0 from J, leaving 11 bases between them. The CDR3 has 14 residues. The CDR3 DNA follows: TGTGCCAGCAGCCACGGACAGATGAACACTGAAGCTTTCTTT. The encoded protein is CASSHGQMNTEAFF.

The CDR3 DNA reads TGTGCCAGTAGTGCAGGGCCCCCGACCTACGAGCAGTACGTC. Protein product: CASSAGPPTYEQYV. The V gene is TRBV19, the J gene TRBJ2-7; tentatively, D is TRBD1 (5 bases). The V gene lost 5 bases and the J gene lost 2 bases, with 13 bases spanning the gap. The germline CDR1 and CDR2 sequences are LNHDA and SQIVND (reference sequence). This CDR3 contains 14 residues.

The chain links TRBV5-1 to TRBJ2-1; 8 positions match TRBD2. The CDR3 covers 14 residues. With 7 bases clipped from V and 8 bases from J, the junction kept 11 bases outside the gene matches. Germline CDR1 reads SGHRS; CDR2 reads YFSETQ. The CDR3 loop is CASGKSGSSHEQFF. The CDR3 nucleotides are TGCGCCAGCGGGAAGAGCGGGAGCAGTCATGAGCAGTTCTTC.

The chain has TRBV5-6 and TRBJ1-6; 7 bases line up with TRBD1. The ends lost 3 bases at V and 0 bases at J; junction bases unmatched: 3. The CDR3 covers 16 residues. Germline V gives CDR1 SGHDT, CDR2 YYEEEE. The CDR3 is CASSYPGGSYNSPLHF. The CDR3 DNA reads TGTGCCAGCAGCTATCCAGGGGGCTCCTATAATTCACCCCTCCACTTT.

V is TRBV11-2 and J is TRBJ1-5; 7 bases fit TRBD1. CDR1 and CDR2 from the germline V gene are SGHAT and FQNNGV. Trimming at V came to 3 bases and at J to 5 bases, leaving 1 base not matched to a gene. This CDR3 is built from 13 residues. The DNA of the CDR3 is TGTGCCAGCAGCTTCGACAGGGATCAGCCCCAGCATTTT. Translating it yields CASSFDRDQPQHF.

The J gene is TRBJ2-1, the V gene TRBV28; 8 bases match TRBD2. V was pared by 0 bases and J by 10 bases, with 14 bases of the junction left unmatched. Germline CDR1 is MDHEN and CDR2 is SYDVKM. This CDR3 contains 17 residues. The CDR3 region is CASSLWLSGSRYREQFF. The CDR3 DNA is TGTGCCAGCAGTTTATGGTTGAGCGGGAGTCGCTATCGGGAGCAGTTCTTC.

As DNA, the CDR3 is TGTGCCTGGAGTGTCAAGGGGCTGGAGGGCTACACCTTC. Translated: CAWSVKGLEGYTF. The chain uses TRBV30 and TRBJ1-2; TRBD1 is a possible D gene (5 bases). V was pared by 0 bases and J by 8 bases, with 13 bases between. The CDR3 has 13 residues. From germline, CDR1 is GTSNPN and CDR2 SVGIG (reference sequence).